This entry lists 23 T cell receptor beta chains sequenced from one sample in a study of blood T cell repertoires in COVID-19. Sequenced by immunoSEQ multiplex PCR; TCRdb stores in-frame clones only, minus some. The sample yields over 120,000 clones, about 79% seen once. Sequencing was done on a sample of PBMCs or T cells enriched from blood (not recorded which). These receptors originate from a man aged 50-60 years who had recovered from COVID-19.

In DNA, the CDR3 is TGTGCCAGCAGGGCCCGTTCGCCTGAAGCTTTCTTT. Translation gives CASRARSPEAFF. The chain joins TRBV12-3 or TRBV12-4 to TRBJ1-1; D is uncertain. V gave up 6 bases and J gave up 6 bases, with 11 bases separating them. This CDR3 contains 12 residues.

The V gene is TRBV6-5, the J gene TRBJ1-2; 7 nucleotides line up with TRBD1. The germline V gene encodes CDR1 MNHEY and CDR2 SVGAGI. Losses at the gene ends were 6 bases for V and 4 bases for J; bases not matched to a gene: 8. The CDR3 is made up of 14 amino acids. The CDR3, as DNA: TGTGCCAGCAGGCCTACAGGGGTGGGCTATGGCTACACCTTC. It yields the protein CASRPTGVGYGYTF.

V is TRBV4-3 and J is TRBJ1-4; D ambiguous. Germline V gives CDR1 LGHNA, CDR2 YSLEER. This CDR3 comprises 16 residues. The germline V and J ends were trimmed by 0 bases and 8 bases, with 16 bases remaining between them. Here the CDR3 reads CASSQETGITAEKLFF. In nucleotides, the CDR3 is TGCGCCAGCAGCCAAGAAACCGGGATAACGGCGGAAAAACTGTTTTTT.

The chain uses TRBV3-1 (or the pseudogene TRBV3-2) and TRBJ1-2, with D possibly matching TRBD1 (5 bases). V gave up 1 base and J gave up 4 bases, with 10 bases separating them. The CDR3 is 14 residues long. Germline V gives CDR1 LGHDT, CDR2 YNNKEL (reference sequence). The CDR3 nucleotides read TGTGCCAGCAGCCAAGGAAGGGGCTCCTATGGCTACACCTTC. Amino acid sequence: CASSQGRGSYGYTF.

The rearrangement joins TRBV5-4 to TRBJ2-2, with TRBD2 matching over 11 bases. Trimming cost V 1 base and J 5 bases; bases outside gene matches: 4. The CDR3 runs to 16 residues. Germline V lookup: CDR1 SGHNT, CDR2 YYREEE (reference sequence). The CDR3 region is CASSLLAGGRTGELFF. DNA of the CDR3: TGTGCCAGCAGCTTGTTAGCGGGGGGGCGGACCGGGGAGCTGTTTTTT.

The chain uses TRBV5-1 and TRBJ2-7; TRBD1 agrees at 7 bases. Germline CDR1 SGHRS, CDR2 YFSETQ. After removal of 3 bases from V and 2 bases from J, the junction contained 5 bases not matched to a gene. The CDR3 sequence is 14 residues long. The CDR3 nucleotides read TGCGCCAGCAGCTACGGACAGGCAACCTACGAGCAGTACTTC. Translated, it gives CASSYGQATYEQYF.

The chain recombines TRBV30 with TRBJ2-5; perhaps TRBD2 as D (6 bases). Trimming cost V 4 bases and J 7 bases, with 19 bases left between them. CDR1 and CDR2 from the germline V gene are GTSNPN and SVGIG (reference sequence). This CDR3 comprises 14 residues. The CDR3 DNA reads as TGTGCCTGGACTAACCCCGGGCCCGGGGGGACCCAGTACTTC. Translating gives CAWTNPGPGGTQYF. The entire variable domain, with the rest obtained from reference TRBV30 and TRBJ2-5, is as follows: SQTIHQWPATLVQPVGSPLSLECTVEGTSNPNLYWYRQAAGRGLQLLFYSVGIGQISSEVPQNLSASRPQDRQFILSSKKLLLSDSGFYLCAWTNPGPGGTQYFGPGTRLLVL.

The chain carries TRBV6-1 and TRBJ2-7; weak D call: TRBD2 (6 bases). V gave up 3 bases and J gave up 3 bases, with 12 bases separating them. This CDR3 region has 14 residues. Germline values: CDR1 MNHNS, CDR2 SASEGT. This CDR3 is CASSEGLGGYEQYF. For the CDR3, the DNA is TGTGCCAGCAGTGAGGGTTTGGGGGGCTACGAGCAGTACTTC.

The rearrangement joins TRBV14 to TRBJ1-2, with no clear D. Germline-derived CDR1 and CDR2 are SGHDN and FVKESK. This CDR3 is built from 13 residues. V was clipped by 1 base and J by 5 bases, with 8 bases between them. The CDR3 coding sequence is TGTGCCAGCAGCCAAGGGGCAGCTTATGGCTACACCTTC. Its protein is CASSQGAAYGYTF. The complete variable domain, with remaining parts taken from reference TRBV14 and TRBJ1-2, reads EAGVTQFPSHSVIEKGQTVTLRCDPISGHDNLYWYRRVMGKEIKFLLHFVKESKQDESGMPNNRFLAERTGGTYSTLKVQPAELEDSGVYFCASSQGAAYGYTFGSGTRLTVV.

This clone has only a few counts. The chain carries TRBV5-1 and TRBJ1-1; a weak D match, TRBD1 (6 bases). The CDR3 contains 13 residues. Trimming cost V 5 bases and J 1 base, with 9 bases left between them. Germline lookup yields CDR1 SGHRS and CDR2 YFSETQ. The DNA of the CDR3 is TGCGCCAGCAGACAACAGGGGAACACTGAAGCTTTCTTT. This sequence encodes CASRQQGNTEAFF. Variable domain in full (rest from reference TRBV5-1 and TRBJ1-1): KAGVTQTPRYLIKTRGQQVTLSCSPISGHRSVSWYQQTPGQGLQFLFEYFSETQRNKGNFPGRFSGRQFSNSRSEMNVSTLELGDSALYLCASRQQGNTEAFFGQGTRLTVV.

This clone is medium-sized within its sample. CDR3 amino acids: CASSLGGPTYEQYF. In DNA form, the CDR3 reads TGTGCCAGCAGTTTAGGGGGCCCCACCTACGAGCAGTACTTC. The chain combines TRBV27 with TRBJ2-7; TRBD1 is a possible D gene (6 bases). The CDR3 length is 14 residues. V lost 2 bases, J lost 2 bases, and 10 bases lay in between. Germline assignment: CDR1 MNHEY and CDR2 SMNVEV (reference sequence).

The chain combines TRBV18 with TRBJ2-1, with D possibly being TRBD2 (5 bases). This CDR3 comprises 15 residues. Trimming removed 3 bases from V and 0 bases from J, with 9 bases in between. Per germline, CDR1 KGHSH and CDR2 LQKENI. The DNA for the CDR3 is TGTGCCAGCTCACCGGACTCCTTCTCCTACAATGAGCAGTTCTTC. It specifies CASSPDSFSYNEQFF.

V is TRBV24-1 and J is TRBJ2-7; TRBD1 matches 9 bases. Germline-derived CDR1 and CDR2 are KGHDR and SFDVKD. V lost 5 bases and J lost 2; bases outside the gene matches: 3. The CDR3 loop spans 14 amino acids. This CDR3 is CATSAGQGTYEQYF. DNA of the CDR3: TGTGCCACCAGTGCGGGACAGGGAACCTACGAGCAGTACTTC.

The V call is TRBV10-3, the J call TRBJ1-2; D ambiguous. The V and J ends lost 1 base and 0 bases respectively, with 6 bases between them. The CDR3 runs to 14 residues. The germline CDR1 and CDR2 sequences are ENHRY and SYGVKD. This chain's CDR3 is CAISEYTANYGYTF. The CDR3 coding sequence is TGTGCCATCAGTGAGTATACGGCTAACTATGGCTACACCTTC.

The chain employs TRBV10-3 and TRBJ2-1; 10 nucleotides agree with TRBD1. J was trimmed by 5 bases and V by 6 bases; bases with no gene match: 16. CDR3 length: 18 amino acids. The germline V gene encodes CDR1 ENHRY and CDR2 SYGVKD. The CDR3, as DNA: TGTGCCATCAGGATAACAATCTCGGACAGGGGGAACGACAATGAGCAGTTCTTC. Its protein product is CAIRITISDRGNDNEQFF.

The chain combines TRBV19 with TRBJ1-2; D unclear. This CDR3 is built from 15 residues. Germline V lookup: CDR1 LNHDA, CDR2 SQIVND (reference sequence). V shed 7 bases and J shed 4 bases, with 19 bases lying between them. CDR3 DNA sequence: TGTGCCAGTAAGGCAGGCCCCCAAGTAAGCTATGGCTACACCTTC. Protein: CASKAGPQVSYGYTF.

J is TRBJ2-7 and V is TRBV28; TRBD1 aligns across 7 bases. The CDR3 has 15 amino acids. The trim removed 4 bases at V and 0 bases at J, leaving 6 bases unmatched. CDR1 and CDR2 (germline): MDHEN, SYDVKM. CDR3 sequence (DNA): TGTGCCAGCAGTTCAACCGGACAGGCCTCCTACGAGCAGTACTTC. It is translated as CASSSTGQASYEQYF.

V and J are TRBV19 and TRBJ1-4; maybe TRBD1 (6 bases). Trimming removed 0 bases at V and 5 bases at J, with 16 bases between. This CDR3 region has 17 residues. Germline loops: CDR1 LNHDA, CDR2 SQIVND (reference sequence). The DNA for the CDR3 is TGTGCCAGTAGTATAGACGGAACAGGGCGGGGGAATGAAAAACTGTTTTTT. This encodes CASSIDGTGRGNEKLFF.

Comment on this clone: Other DNA sequences from this sample encode an identical CDR3 as well. The chain uses TRBV5-1 and TRBJ2-3; 7 bases line up with TRBD2. V was pared by 0 bases and J by 1 base, with 2 bases of the junction left unmatched. CDR3 length equals 15 residues. The germline CDR1 and CDR2 sequences are SGHRS and YFSETQ. CDR3 protein: CASSLEGRGTDTQYF. CDR3 nucleotides: TGCGCCAGCAGCTTGGAGGGGAGGGGCACAGATACGCAGTATTTT.

The chain links TRBV10-3 to TRBJ1-5; weak D call: TRBD1 (6 bases). V was cut by 6 bases and J by 5 bases, with 14 bases left in between. This CDR3 region has 14 residues. Germline loops: CDR1 ENHRY, CDR2 SYGVKD. CDR3 amino acids: CAISPGQADQPQHF. The DNA of the CDR3 is TGTGCCATCAGCCCGGGACAAGCGGATCAGCCCCAGCATTTT.

The chain has TRBV18 and TRBJ1-1; D is uncertain. CDR1 and CDR2 from the germline V gene are KGHSH and LQKENI. The CDR3 is made up of 13 amino acids. V shed 1 base and J shed 4 bases, with 7 bases lying between them. As DNA, the CDR3 is TGTGCCAGCTCACCACAGCCCTCCACTGAAGCTTTCTTT. It specifies CASSPQPSTEAFF.

The V call is TRBV7-2, the J call TRBJ2-3; possible D gene TRBD2, 6 bases. CDR1 and CDR2 from the germline V gene are SGHTA and FQGNSA. CDR3 size: 15 residues. Trimming cost V 7 bases and J 2 bases, with 16 bases left between them. The CDR3 bases are TGTGCCAGCAAAGGACTACAAACCTCCACAGATACGCAGTATTTT. It encodes CASKGLQTSTDTQYF.

The table lists this clone with a few counts. This rearrangement joins TRBV24-1 to TRBJ2-5; TRBD1 is a possible D gene (6 bases). Between the trimmed V and J ends, which lost 1 base and 5 bases, there was a span of 16 bases. The CDR3 spans 16 residues. The germline V gene encodes CDR1 KGHDR and CDR2 SFDVKD. CDR3 DNA sequence: TGTGCCACCAGTGATTTCGGTTTGTCAGGGGAGGAGACCCAGTACTTC. It specifies CATSDFGLSGEETQYF.